The next 29 T cell receptor beta chains were all read from a single sample in a study of blood T cell repertoires in COVID-19. The table came from immunoSEQ multiplex PCR; TCRdb's copy has only in-frame clones and leaves some out. Here the sample spans 40,000 to 55,000 clones, approximately 80% being singletons. The specimen was peripheral blood. These receptors were taken from a human donor in a cohort sampled during active COVID-19.

V usage is TRBV28 and J usage is TRBJ1-2; TRBD1 might be the D (6 bases). V lost 2 bases and J lost 5, with 15 bases in between. The germline gives CDR1 MDHEN, CDR2 SYDVKM. The CDR3 runs 15 residues. The CDR3 nucleotides read TGTGCCAGCAGTTTAGGACAAGGGGGAAGGTATGGCTACACCTTC. Translating gives CASSLGQGGRYGYTF.

The V and J genes are TRBV3-1 (or the pseudogene TRBV3-2) and TRBJ2-5; 7 bases agree with TRBD2. Losses at the gene ends were 0 bases for V and 1 base for J; bases not matched to a gene: 5. The CDR3 sequence is 16 residues long. Germline V gene lookup returns CDR1 LGHDT and CDR2 YNNKEL (reference sequence). The CDR3 bases are TGTGCCAGCAGCCAAGATCCTAGCGGACTCCAAGAGACCCAGTACTTC. Translating gives CASSQDPSGLQETQYF.

J is TRBJ1-2 and V is TRBV2; 8 positions agree with TRBD1. The CDR3 runs 13 residues. With 10 bases clipped from V and 2 bases from J, the junction kept 6 bases outside the gene matches. Germline V gene sequence: CDR1 SNHLY, CDR2 FYNNEI. The CDR3 nucleotides are TGTGCCACCATTCAGGGGGCCAACTATGGCTACACCTTC. As protein: CATIQGANYGYTF.

V gene TRBV10-2 combines with J gene TRBJ2-1; D possibly corresponds to TRBD2 (8 bases). There are 20 residues in the CDR3. CDR1 and CDR2 from the germline V gene are WSHSY and SAAADI. With 8 bases removed from V and 2 bases from J, the gap between germline ends came to 31 bases. CDR3 residues: CASQGGRAGVSQGTYNEQFF. DNA of the CDR3: TGCGCCAGCCAGGGGGGACGAGCGGGAGTATCCCAAGGGACCTACAATGAGCAGTTCTTC.

The V and J genes are TRBV7-2 and TRBJ2-1; D possibly corresponds to TRBD2 (5 bases). Trimming left V 0 bases short and J 7 bases short, with 13 bases between. The CDR3 loop spans 15 amino acids. Germline V gene lookup returns CDR1 SGHTA and CDR2 FQGNSA. The CDR3: CASSLAGDMVNEQFF. CDR3 DNA sequence: TGTGCCAGCAGCTTAGCGGGAGACATGGTTAATGAGCAGTTCTTC.

This rearrangement joins TRBV13 to TRBJ2-7; 7 positions match TRBD2. Germline V gene sequence: CDR1 PRHDT, CDR2 FYEKMQ (reference sequence). This CDR3 comprises 15 residues. V trimming: 5 bases; J trimming: 6 bases; junction bases outside the gene matches: 13. The CDR3 DNA is TGTGCCAGCAGCCTGACATCCACTAGCGTTAGCGAGCAGTACTTC. Protein sequence: CASSLTSTSVSEQYF. The complete variable domain, with remaining parts taken from reference TRBV13 and TRBJ2-7, reads AAGVIQSPRHLIKEKRETATLKCYPIPRHDTVYWYQQGPGQDPQFLISFYEKMQSDKGSIPDRFSAQQFSDYHSELNMSSLELGDSALYFCASSLTSTSVSEQYFGPGTRLTVT.

This clone appeared a few times. The gene calls are TRBV27 and TRBJ2-1; a possible D gene is TRBD1 (5 bases). Trimming removed 5 bases from V and 9 bases from J, with 14 bases in between. The germline V gene has CDR1 MNHEY and CDR2 SMNVEV (reference sequence). The CDR3 covers 13 residues. Here the CDR3 DNA reads TGTGCCAGCAGTCCCACCCTAGGGGCTGAGCAGTTCTTC. Its translation: CASSPTLGAEQFF.

The sample holds a few counts of this clone. The chain joins TRBV14 to TRBJ2-3; D not resolved. CDR1 is SGHDN, CDR2 FVKESK, per germline. CDR3 length: 13 amino acids. Trimming stripped 6 bases from V and 5 bases from J, with 12 bases between. CDR3 sequence reads: CASSPRYRDTQYF. DNA for the CDR3: TGTGCCAGCAGTCCCCGGTACAGAGATACGCAGTATTTT.

This clone appeared a single time. The chain combines TRBV19 with TRBJ2-4; 12 bases match TRBD2. The ends lost 5 bases at V and 7 bases at J; junction bases unmatched: 12. CDR1 LNHDA and CDR2 SQIVND come from the germline V gene (reference sequence). The CDR3 extends over 17 amino acids. The CDR3 nucleotides read TGTGCCAGTAGTGGGAGACTCGGACTAGCGGGAAGTAACATTCAGTACTTC. Protein sequence: CASSGRLGLAGSNIQYF.

This clone was seen only a few times. The V call is TRBV21-1, the J call TRBJ2-1; the table's D call TRBD1 went unverified against the DNA. TRBV21-1 corresponds to a pseudogene. The CDR3 is 16 amino acids. The CDR3 reads CASSKRVAGGWNEQFF. In DNA, the CDR3 is TGTGCCAGCAGCAAACGCGTTGCAGGGGGCTGGAATGAGCAGTTCTTC.

This clone was seen only a few times. V is TRBV6-2 or TRBV6-3 and J is TRBJ2-3, with D maybe TRBD2 (5 bases). The germline V gene encodes CDR1 MNHEY and CDR2 SVGEGT. The CDR3 runs 14 residues. The ends were cut back, 5 bases at V and 4 bases at J, with 13 bases in the middle. Here the CDR3 DNA reads TGTGCCAGCAGTACTGGGGAGAGGGCAGATACGCAGTATTTT. Residues: CASSTGERADTQYF.

The gene calls are TRBV10-3 and TRBJ2-7; 11 nucleotides match TRBD2. CDR3 size: 15 residues. The germline V gene encodes CDR1 ENHRY and CDR2 SYGVKD. After removal of 11 bases from V and 2 bases from J, the junction contained 11 bases not matched to a gene. The CDR3 DNA reads as TGTGCCTCCGCGGGGACTAGCGGACCTCCCTACGAGCAGTACTTC. It yields the protein CASAGTSGPPYEQYF.

The chain is built from TRBV6-5 and TRBJ2-1; 11 bases align to TRBD2. V lost 1 base, J lost 2 bases, and 1 base stayed unmatched. This CDR3 is 16 amino acids long. In germline, CDR1 is MNHEY, CDR2 SVGAGI. CDR3 region: CASSYYSGRAYNEQFF. In nucleotides, the CDR3 is TGTGCCAGCAGTTACTATAGCGGGAGGGCCTACAATGAGCAGTTCTTC.

This chain uses TRBV7-8 with TRBJ2-7, with D perhaps TRBD2 (5 bases). This CDR3 spans 15 amino acids. Germline V gene data show CDR1 as SGHVS and CDR2 as FQNEAQ. V lost 3 bases, J lost 3 bases, and 15 bases lay in between. In nucleotides, the CDR3 is TGTGCCAGCAGCTTCCGCCGGACTGGGAACTACGAGCAGTACTTC. Translation: CASSFRRTGNYEQYF.

This chain links TRBV15 with TRBJ2-1; 8 positions agree with TRBD2. J was trimmed by 7 bases and V by 3 bases; bases with no gene match: 8. CDR1 is LNHNV, CDR2 YYDKDF, per germline (reference sequence). The CDR3 loop spans 15 amino acids. The CDR3 coding sequence is TGTGCCACCAGCAGGAGGACTAGCCAAGAGAATGAGCAGTTCTTC. Its translation is CATSRRTSQENEQFF.

The V and J genes are TRBV18 and TRBJ2-7, with 10 bases identical to TRBD2. Germline trimming cut 6 bases from V and 1 base from J; bases unmatched to any gene: 3. From germline, CDR1 is KGHSH and CDR2 LQKENI. This CDR3 contains 14 residues. The CDR3 DNA sequence: TGTGCCAGCTCCACGACTAGCGGGTCCTACGAGCAGTACTTC. It encodes CASSTTSGSYEQYF.

In its sample, this clone was seen once. The chain combines TRBV5-8 with TRBJ1-5; 8 bases are shared with TRBD1. The CDR3 is made up of 15 amino acids. Germline CDR1 and CDR2: SGHTS and YDEGEE. Trimming cost V 5 bases and J 4 bases; bases outside gene matches: 8. CDR3 sequence: CASRPRTGWNQPQHF. DNA for the CDR3: TGTGCCAGCAGGCCCAGGACAGGGTGGAATCAGCCCCAGCATTTT.

This chain uses TRBV27 with TRBJ2-7; 7 bases agree with TRBD1. Germline CDR1 and CDR2: MNHEY and SMNVEV (reference sequence). This CDR3 contains 17 residues. J gave up 0 bases and V 5 bases, and 13 bases lay outside the gene matches. The CDR3 coding sequence is TGTGCCAGCAGTCTATGGGGATCCGGGACAGTCTCCTACGAGCAGTACTTC. Translation gives CASSLWGSGTVSYEQYF.

This chain connects TRBV19 to TRBJ2-7; D unresolved. Trimming shortened V by 1 base and J by 0 bases, and 7 bases separated the two germline ends. The CDR3 consists of 14 residues. The germline V gene has CDR1 LNHDA and CDR2 SQIVND (reference sequence). The CDR3 coding sequence is TGTGCCAGTAGTATAGCGGCAGGCTCCTACGAGCAGTACTTC. It specifies CASSIAAGSYEQYF.

The chain uses TRBV9 and TRBJ2-3; 8 bases align to TRBD2. The CDR3 is 16 amino acids. In germline, CDR1 is SGDLS, CDR2 YYNGEE. Losses at the gene ends were 4 bases for V and 5 bases for J; bases not matched to a gene: 12. The CDR3: CASSPLSGAAGDTQYF. The CDR3, as DNA: TGTGCCAGCAGCCCACTTAGCGGGGCGGCGGGAGATACGCAGTATTTT.

This clone showed up just once. The V gene is TRBV27, the J gene TRBJ2-4, with 7 nucleotides matching TRBD2. Germline-derived CDR1 and CDR2 are MNHEY and SMNVEV (reference sequence). V trimming: 4 bases; J trimming: 2 bases; junction bases outside the gene matches: 5. The CDR3 is 15 residues long. Here the CDR3 DNA reads TGTGCCAGCAGTTCCGCGGGGGTTCCCAAAAACATTCAGTACTTC. The encoded protein is CASSSAGVPKNIQYF.

This rearrangement joins TRBV4-3 to TRBJ1-2; D remains unclear. Germline V CDR1 and CDR2: LGHNA, YSLEER. The CDR3 consists of 13 residues. V gave up 2 bases and J gave up 5 bases, with 9 bases separating them. The CDR3 bases are TGCGCCAGCAGCCAACAGGTCTTTTATGGCTACACCTTC. Protein sequence: CASSQQVFYGYTF.

This sequence joins TRBV11-2 and TRBJ2-5; 13 bases match TRBD2. The CDR3 sequence is 16 residues long. V dropped 3 bases and J dropped 4; count of bases not matched to a gene: 5. Per germline, CDR1 SGHAT and CDR2 FQNNGV. This chain's CDR3 is CASSFSGLAGVETQYF. The CDR3 DNA sequence: TGTGCCAGCAGCTTTTCTGGACTAGCGGGAGTAGAGACCCAGTACTTC.

This clone was seen just once. The chain's CDR3 is CATRPGDGELFF. CDR3 in DNA: TGTGCCACCCGCCCGGGTGACGGGGAGCTGTTTTTT. This chain uses TRBV10-3 with TRBJ2-2; no definite D call. The CDR3 sequence is 12 residues long. The V gene's germline CDR1 is ENHRY and CDR2 SYGVKD. Trimming removed 10 bases at V and 7 bases at J, with 13 bases between.

This clone has only a few counts. The J gene is TRBJ2-1, the V gene TRBV10-1, with 8 bases fitting TRBD2. Germline CDR1 reads WNHNN; CDR2 reads SYGVQD (reference sequence). The CDR3 sequence is 15 residues long. Trimming removed 4 bases from V and 9 bases from J; junction bases left unmatched: 11. The CDR3 here is CASSAGAGVRREQFF. In DNA form, the CDR3 reads TGCGCCAGCAGTGCGGGAGCGGGAGTGAGACGTGAGCAGTTCTTC.

There are a few counts of this clone. This chain connects TRBV21-1 to TRBJ1-6. TRBV21-1 counts as a pseudogene. The CDR3 loop spans 13 amino acids. CDR3 residues: CASRTGTFSPLHF. Here the CDR3 DNA reads TGTGCCAGCAGAACCGGGACTTTTTCACCCCTCCACTTT.

The chain is built from TRBV5-6 and TRBJ2-3; 8 nucleotides agree with TRBD1. Germline V lookup: CDR1 SGHDT, CDR2 YYEEEE. This CDR3 has 16 residues. V lost 4 bases to trimming and J lost 4 bases; unmatched junction nucleotides: 11. The CDR3 nucleotides are TGTGCCAGCAGCGTCGCCGGGACAGGCGGCGCAGATACGCAGTATTTT. Translating gives CASSVAGTGGADTQYF.

The chain is built from TRBV5-1 and TRBJ2-6; possibly TRBD1 for D (6 bases). CDR3 length: 15 amino acids. CDR1 SGHRS and CDR2 YFSETQ come from the germline V gene. V lost 4 bases and J lost 3, with 11 bases in between. Here the CDR3 reads CASSTQGSGANVLTF. In DNA, the CDR3 is TGCGCCAGCAGCACACAGGGTAGTGGGGCCAACGTCCTGACTTTC.

The chain has TRBV11-3 and TRBJ2-3; 8 bases line up with TRBD2. V dropped 6 bases and J dropped 2; count of bases not matched to a gene: 4. CDR3 size: 14 residues. Germline CDR1 SGHNT, CDR2 YENEEA. The CDR3 nucleotides read TGTGCCAGCAGGGAACTAGCGGCCACAGATACGCAGTATTTT. Translating it yields CASRELAATDTQYF. Full variable domain (missing parts from reference TRBV11-3 and TRBJ2-3): EAGVVQSPRYKIIEKKQPVAFWCNPISGHNTLYWYLQNLGQGPELLIRYENEEAVDDSQLPKDRFSAERLKGVDSTLKIQPAELGDSAVYLCASRELAATDTQYFGPGTRLTVL.